This TCR beta chain was recorded in a study of Ad26.COV2.S vaccination and SARS-CoV-2 variants. Sequenced by immunoSEQ multiplex PCR; TCRdb stores in-frame clones only, minus some. The data show approximately 450,000 clones, 75% to 95% seen once. The treatment was: 19 received Ad26.COV2.S at low or high dose, single or two shots; several received placebo; per-sample allocation not given. Day 63 after the first injection of vaccine or placebo was the sampling time. It was an adult aged 18-55 years in Boston who was the donor. The germline V and J ends were trimmed by 1 base and 0 bases, with 8 bases remaining between them. Germline lookup yields CDR1 SGHDT and CDR2 YYEEEE. This CDR3 is built from 15 residues.

The source is a person aged 18-60 years who received the Ad26.COV2.S COVID-19 vaccine or a placebo. Here the sequenced sample was peripheral blood, taken in a trial of Ad26.COV2.S vaccine versus placebo. The J gene is TRBJ1-5, the V gene TRBV5-6; D is perhaps TRBD1 (5 bases). The CDR3 DNA is TGTGCCAGCAGCTTGAGTCAGGGTAGCAATCAGCCCCAGCATTTT. Amino acids: CASSLSQGSNQPQHF.